This entry describes one TCR beta chain. The antigen remains undetermined. Germline V gene sequence: CDR1 MNHNY, CDR2 SVGAGI (reference sequence). V dropped 5 bases and J dropped 5; count of bases not matched to a gene: 7. The CDR3 runs 15 residues. This sample stems from a study of stem cell transplantation in POMP-related autoinflammatory disease. Looking at the study overall: Hypothesis: faulty thymoproteasomes impair CD8+ T-cell selection, skewing TRB repertoires.

This table comes from immunoSEQ multiplex PCR, and its TCRdb copy is limited to in-frame clones, with some not included. This table has 20,000 to 30,000 clones, 82% appearing once. Findings of the study overall: PRAID patients trended toward lower TRB diversity and higher clonality in all analyzed T-cell subsets. Unique TRB V-J gene pairings were limited in number in patients with PRAID.

PRAID combined immunodeficiency and autoinflammation. This specimen was CD4+ T cells from PBMCs, taken before stem cell transplantation. V gene TRBV6-6 combines with J gene TRBJ1-5; 9 bases are shared with TRBD1. This TCR came from a human donor with POMP-related autoinflammation and immune dysregulation (PRAID). The DNA for the CDR3 is TGTGCCAGCAGTGGGGGGGGACAGGGCGATCAGCCCCAGCATTTT. It translates to CASSGGGQGDQPQHF.